One sample yielded the 17 T cell receptor beta chains listed below, sequenced in a study of blood T cell repertoires in COVID-19. Generated by immunoSEQ multiplex PCR, the TCRdb table keeps only in-frame clones and is missing some. The sample consists of about 210,000 clones, about 90% of them appearing once. Sequences were obtained from peripheral blood. All receptors derive from a man aged 25 to 40 with acute or convalescent COVID-19.

V usage is TRBV5-1 and J usage is TRBJ2-1, with 7 bases fitting TRBD2. J gave up 7 bases and V 0 bases, and 13 bases lay outside the gene matches. CDR1 and CDR2 (germline): SGHRS, YFSETQ. The CDR3 has 17 amino acids. DNA of the CDR3: TGCGCCAGCAGCTTGGTGAGCGGCGCGGGAGTACTAAATGAGCAGTTCTTC. It translates to CASSLVSGAGVLNEQFF.

In DNA form, the CDR3 reads TGCGCCAGCAGCCAAAGGGGCTGGCGGGACCAGAACACCGGGGAGCTGTTTTTT. Amino acids: CASSQRGWRDQNTGELFF. The chain recombines TRBV4-1 with TRBJ2-2; a weak D match, TRBD2 (6 bases). V lost 2 bases, J lost 1 base, and 17 bases lay in between. The CDR3 covers 18 residues. CDR1 is MGHRA and CDR2 is YSYEKL in the germline V gene.

The table lists this clone with a count of one. The same CDR3 can be traced to other DNA sequences in this sample. The rearrangement uses TRBV19 and TRBJ1-1; no definite D call. CDR3 length: 12 residues. V was clipped by 3 bases and J by 4 bases, with 6 bases between them. The germline CDR1 and CDR2 sequences are LNHDA and SQIVND (reference sequence). The CDR3 sequence is CASSIGLTEAFF. The DNA of the CDR3 is TGTGCCAGTAGTATTGGACTCACTGAAGCTTTCTTT.

J is TRBJ2-7 and V is TRBV6-6, with a possible D match to TRBD1 (6 bases). V was shortened by 3 bases and J by 6 bases, with 12 bases between the two germline ends. Germline loops: CDR1 MNHNY, CDR2 SVGAGI (reference sequence). The CDR3 consists of 13 residues. CDR3 residues: CASSYVQGSEQYF. The CDR3 DNA is TGTGCCAGCAGTTATGTACAGGGCTCCGAGCAGTACTTC.

The rearrangement links TRBV2 to TRBJ2-3; 8 bases line up with TRBD2. This CDR3 contains 17 residues. CDR1 SNHLY and CDR2 FYNNEI come from the germline V gene. V was clipped by 4 bases and J by 2 bases; unmatched bases: 11. The CDR3 bases are TGTGCCAGCAGTGCCCGGGGGGGTTCCTTTCTCACAGATACGCAGTATTTT. This translates into CASSARGGSFLTDTQYF.

The V gene is TRBV10-1, the J gene TRBJ2-3; D remains ambiguous. Germline CDR1 reads WNHNN; CDR2 reads SYGVQD (reference sequence). The CDR3 totals 17 residues. The V gene lost 0 bases and the J gene lost 0 bases, with 13 bases spanning the gap. The CDR3: CASSESLGGVSTDTQYF. For the CDR3, the DNA is TGCGCCAGCAGTGAGTCCCTCGGCGGCGTTAGCACAGATACGCAGTATTTT.

On this clone: A read error may produce the germline difference seen at one junction end. V usage is TRBV7-7 and J usage is TRBJ1-1, with 8 bases identical to TRBD1. The germline CDR1 and CDR2 sequences are SSHAT and FNYEAQ (reference sequence). CDR3 length: 17 residues. CDR3 bases: TGTGCTAGCAGGCCTTATACAGGGGGGGCGATGAACACTGAAGCTTTCTTT. This gives the protein CASRPYTGGAMNTEAFF.

The V call is TRBV4-2, the J call TRBJ1-3; 7 nucleotides agree with TRBD1. Germline V gene data show CDR1 as LGHNA and CDR2 as YNFKEQ. V shed 0 bases and J 2 bases; nucleotides not matched to a gene: 7. The CDR3 totals 17 residues. CDR3: CASSQEGQGGAGNTIYF. In DNA, the CDR3 is TGTGCCAGCAGCCAAGAAGGGCAGGGGGGTGCTGGAAACACCATATATTTT.

The chain joins TRBV19 to TRBJ1-1, with D perhaps TRBD1 (6 bases). The CDR3 consists of 14 residues. The V end was cut by 6 bases, the J end by 3 bases, with 14 bases between. Germline V gene sequence: CDR1 LNHDA, CDR2 SQIVND (reference sequence). DNA of the CDR3: TGTGCCAGTAGAGGAGCGGGGGCCCACACTGAAGCTTTCTTT. As protein: CASRGAGAHTEAFF.

This clone was seen only once. The rearrangement links TRBV7-9 to TRBJ2-3; no definite D call. The V gene's germline CDR1 is SEHNR and CDR2 FQNEAQ (reference sequence). The CDR3 is made up of 14 amino acids. Between the trimmed V and J ends, which lost 1 base and 5 bases, there was a span of 10 bases. CDR3 DNA sequence: TGTGCCAGCAGCTTAGACGGCCGAGGAGATACGCAGTATTTT. Protein: CASSLDGRGDTQYF.

V gene TRBV12-3 or TRBV12-4 combines with J gene TRBJ1-2, with TRBD1 as a possible D gene (5 bases). Deletions cut 5 bases from V and 3 bases from J, with 10 bases between. The CDR3 extends over 13 amino acids. DNA of the CDR3: TGTGCCAGCAGTCCGCGGGGGGACTATGGCTACACCTTC. It yields the protein CASSPRGDYGYTF.

With respect to this clone: In the same sample, other DNA sequences code for this CDR3. The genes are TRBV19 and TRBJ2-7; 7 bases align to TRBD1. V gave up 6 bases and J gave up 4 bases; unmatched junction bases: 6. Germline values: CDR1 LNHDA, CDR2 SQIVND (reference sequence). The CDR3 runs to 13 residues. Here the CDR3 reads CASSPGQTYEQYF. CDR3 coding DNA: TGTGCCAGTAGCCCGGGACAGACTTACGAGCAGTACTTC. The full variable domain, in which reference TRBV19 and TRBJ2-7 provide the parts outside the CDR3, is DGGITQSPKYLFRKEGQNVTLSCEQNLNHDAMYWYRQDPGQGLRLIYYSQIVNDFQKGDIAEGYSVSREKKESFPLTVTSAQKNPTAFYLCASSPGQTYEQYFGPGTRLTVT.

The CDR3 protein is CASSQAPGVAGELFF. The CDR3 nucleotides are TGTGCCAGCAGCCAGGCCCCAGGGGTCGCCGGGGAGCTGTTTTTT. V is TRBV3-1 (or the pseudogene TRBV3-2) and J is TRBJ2-2, with TRBD1 as a possible D gene (6 bases). In germline, CDR1 is LGHDT, CDR2 YNNKEL (reference sequence). The CDR3 contains 15 residues. Trimming took off 3 bases at V and 6 bases at J, with 14 bases between the two ends.

The chain carries TRBV28 and TRBJ2-4; 12 nucleotides match TRBD2. Germline CDR1 and CDR2: MDHEN and SYDVKM. V gave up 5 bases and J gave up 8 bases; unmatched junction bases: 4. The CDR3 spans 14 residues. The CDR3: CASSRLAGEHIQYF. CDR3 sequence (DNA): TGTGCCAGCAGTAGACTAGCGGGAGAACACATTCAGTACTTC.

The chain employs TRBV5-5 and TRBJ2-3; 8 bases align to TRBD2. The CDR3 has 17 residues. J was trimmed by 0 bases and V by 0 bases; bases with no gene match: 6. Germline CDR1 and CDR2: SGHKS and YYEKEE (reference sequence). The CDR3 nucleotides are TGTGCCAGCAGCTTGGGACTAGCGTTAACTAGCACAGATACGCAGTATTTT. It encodes CASSLGLALTSTDTQYF.

The chain joins TRBV9 to TRBJ1-6; D is possibly TRBD1 (6 bases). CDR1 SGDLS and CDR2 YYNGEE come from the germline V gene. The germline V and J ends were trimmed by 3 bases and 0 bases, with 10 bases remaining between them. The CDR3 sequence is 16 residues long. The CDR3 region is CASSAGVYSYNSPLHF. DNA for the CDR3: TGTGCCAGCAGCGCAGGGGTCTACTCCTATAATTCACCCCTCCACTTT.

The chain joins TRBV2 to TRBJ2-7, with 11 bases identical to TRBD2. The length of the CDR3 is 17 residues. V shed 6 bases and J 2 bases; nucleotides not matched to a gene: 12. The germline V gene has CDR1 SNHLY and CDR2 FYNNEI. CDR3 loop: CASRSGTSGNTPYEQYF. The CDR3 coding sequence is TGTGCCAGCAGAAGCGGGACTAGCGGAAACACTCCCTACGAGCAGTACTTC.